This paragraph covers one T cell receptor beta chain sequence. The libraries were made with immunoSEQ v3. Sequencing used immunoSEQ multiplex PCR; TCRdb keeps in-frame clones, though not all of them. The sample includes tens of thousands of clones, 79% of them seen just once. From germline, CDR1 is SGHRS and CDR2 YFSETQ. This CDR3 has 18 residues. V was clipped by 1 base and J by 1 base; unmatched bases: 13. Time point: pre-treatment sample, taken before nivolumab and TIL therapy. The sample belongs to a study of TIL therapy for anti-PD-1-resistant metastatic lung cancer. Study in general: Tumors carried a median approximately 1.6 non-synonymous mutations per megabase.

The source material was blood, sampled at baseline. The chain is built from TRBV5-1 and TRBJ2-5; 7 positions agree with TRBD1. The TCR originated in a woman between 30 and 79 years old with non-small cell lung cancer. The CDR3 here is CASSLWMGGTDIQETQYF. CDR3 sequence (DNA): TGCGCCAGCAGCTTGTGGATGGGTGGGACAGATATCCAAGAGACCCAGTACTTC. The full variable domain, in which reference TRBV5-1 and TRBJ2-5 provide the parts outside the CDR3, is KAGVTQTPRYLIKTRGQQVTLSCSPISGHRSVSWYQQTPGQGLQFLFEYFSETQRNKGNFPGRFSGRQFSNSRSEMNVSTLELGDSALYLCASSLWMGGTDIQETQYFGPGTRLLVL.